This note documents a single TCR beta chain sequence. This clone was seen a handful of times. Its antigen remains undetermined. No much larger clonotype is one base removed from it; base qualities were not supplied. The library relied on the immunoSEQ multiplex PCR assay. Here the immuneACCESS table is served through TCRdb, limited to in-frame sequences with V and J called. Missing clones are a known gap in these copies; in checked studies unresolved V genes cover under half, and the rest lacks a known reason. The sample contains some 77,000 clones, about 88% of them found a single time. The top ten clones comprise around 7.6% of the sample. These data come from a study of control samples from healthy donors and cancer patients (dated by TCRdb to between 2020 and 2021). This TCR was sampled from a woman in her fifties or sixties in good health. Source material: blood.

The DNA sequence is given as TGTGCCAGCAGCTTCGGGACAGTCACTGAAGCTTTCTTT. This yields the protein CASSFGTVTEAFF. This chain is built from TRBV7-2 and TRBJ1-1, with 7 bases matching TRBD1. The CDR3 measures 13 amino acids from cysteine to phenylalanine. Here the CDR3 DNA is all that survives: 39 bases in frame from base 1. V is cut back by 3 bases and J by 4 bases, with 2 bases in the junction unmatched. For CDR1 and CDR2, the germline V gene lists SGHTA and FQGNSA.